This is a list of T cell receptor beta chains from one sample in a study of blood T cell repertoires in COVID-19. Clones were sequenced by immunoSEQ multiplex PCR, and TCRdb holds only the in-frame ones, with some missing. The sample holds around 110,000 clones; approximately 82% are singletons and the top ten take less than 9%. Sequenced material: peripheral blood. These receptors were obtained from a man between 65 and 85 years old with active or convalescent COVID-19. CDR3s leave out the opening cysteine and the closing phenylalanine or tryptophan. The D gene is left open where the match is weak. Some rows mark clone size as missing; the rest say once, few, many or name a class of expanded clone.

TRBJ1-2 | NA | NA | TRBV28 | ASSFPGMTNYGYT
TRBJ1-5 | TRBD1 | NA | TRBV6-2/TRBV6-3 | ASSYGLRTGEVFDQPQH
TRBJ2-5 | TRBD2 | NA | TRBV11-3 | ASSLAPGGQETQY
TRBJ2-7 | TRBD1 | NA | TRBV10-3 | AISDRGPSYEQY
TRBJ1-1 | NA | NA | TRBV7-9 | ASSSWPPEAF
TRBJ1-2 | NA | NA | TRBV28 | ASSLDWKYGYT
TRBJ1-1 | TRBD1 | once | TRBV11-2 | ASSQTDRRNTEAF
TRBJ1-5 | TRBD1 | NA | TRBV19 | ASTQTGVEPQH
TRBJ1-6 | NA | once | TRBV5-1 | ASGDQGTGQSPLH
TRBJ1-2 | NA | NA | TRBV6-5 | ASSYSNWEGYT
TRBJ1-1 | NA | NA | TRBV6-5 | ASSYAARLNTEAF
TRBJ1-3 | NA | few | TRBV11-3 | ASSLDRQRNTIY
TRBJ2-1 | TRBD2 | NA | TRBV5-4 | ASSDRGGSYNEQF
TRBJ1-1 | TRBD1 | NA | TRBV27 | ASSRSTGAEAF
TRBJ2-6 | NA | few | TRBV28 | ASSSQGTGANVLT
TRBJ1-2 | NA | NA | TRBV11-3 | ASSLKGNT
TRBJ1-6 | NA | NA | TRBV10-3 | AISRTRDNSPLH
TRBJ1-5 | TRBD1 | once | TRBV18 | ASSPSRQGIQPQH
TRBJ2-1 | TRBD2 | NA | TRBV7-3 | ASSVTSGRANEQF
TRBJ1-1 | TRBD1 | NA | TRBV18 | ASSSRQGGEAF
TRBJ2-2 | NA | NA | TRBV6-5 | ASSTNRDTGELF
TRBJ2-7 | TRBD2 | NA | TRBV28 | ASSGLAGSYEQY
TRBJ2-2 | TRBD1 | NA | TRBV2 | ASSAEQGVTGELF
TRBJ1-1 | NA | NA | TRBV4-1 | ASSQAFEAF
TRBJ1-1 | TRBD1 | NA | TRBV5-5 | ASSLDRVNTEAF
TRBJ2-1 | TRBD2 | NA | TRBV9 | ASSVLSAGGRDEQF
TRBJ1-2 | NA | NA | TRBV19 | ASSISPISGYGYT
TRBJ1-3 | NA | NA | TRBV2 | ASSEREGTTIY
TRBJ2-4 | NA | NA | TRBV19 | ASMGVVGQGKIQY
TRBJ1-1 | NA | NA | TRBV5-4 | ASSLATGGRGRTEAF
TRBJ2-5 | TRBD2 | NA | TRBV7-3 | ASSPGGGLETQY
TRBJ2-3 | TRBD2 | NA | TRBV29-1 | SVSGTSGGDTQY
TRBJ1-1 | NA | NA | TRBV30 | AWRAGADTEAF
TRBJ1-6 | TRBD1 | NA | TRBV28 | ASTLGRGNSPLH
TRBJ1-5 | NA | once | TRBV6-5 | ASILAPDGNQPQH
TRBJ1-2 | NA | NA | TRBV28 | ASSLSVRNYGYT
TRBJ2-7 | NA | NA | TRBV7-6 | ASSLDWAGTVYEQY
TRBJ1-1 | TRBD1 | once | TRBV9 | ASSVLQGGNTEAF
TRBJ1-1 | TRBD1 | NA | TRBV25-1 | ASRNRGSSTEAF
TRBJ2-1 | TRBD2 | NA | TRBV7-8 | ASSERRETSGRINEQF
TRBJ2-7 | NA | NA | TRBV27 | ASSPPPSRSSYEQY
TRBJ2-1 | NA | NA | TRBV7-3 | ASSPTSYNEQF
TRBJ1-2 | TRBD1 | NA | TRBV7-6 | ASSPPPGQGAPGYT
TRBJ2-1 | NA | NA | TRBV18 | ASSLAVSSYNEQF
TRBJ2-5 | NA | NA | TRBV29-1 | SVVSGQETQY
TRBJ1-4 | TRBD1 | NA | TRBV7-9 | ASSTLGQNNEKLF
TRBJ1-1 | TRBD1 | NA | TRBV30 | AWRRQGNTEAF
TRBJ2-7 | TRBD1 | NA | TRBV2 | ASSFDRDSYEQY
TRBJ1-5 | TRBD1 | NA | TRBV6-1 | ASSELGTGVQPQH
TRBJ1-1 | NA | NA | TRBV5-1 | ASSFQGSGAF
TRBJ2-7 | TRBD2 | NA | TRBV5-5 | ASSLAGRIYEQY
TRBJ2-2 | NA | NA | TRBV2 | ASSEILPNTGELF
TRBJ1-2 | TRBD1 | once | TRBV6-6 | ASSSSGGGYT
TRBJ2-7 | NA | NA | TRBV7-9 | ASSRGPRIYEQY
TRBJ1-1 | TRBD1 | NA | TRBV7-6 | ASSNRQGAHTEAF
TRBJ1-1 | TRBD1 | NA | TRBV6-5 | ASSYYRGYTEAF
TRBJ1-2 | NA | NA | TRBV4-1 | ASSLADRTNYGYT
TRBJ1-6 | NA | NA | TRBV6-2/TRBV6-3 | ASSYPGSHSPLH
TRBJ2-7 | NA | NA | TRBV5-4 | ASSLRASDEQY
TRBJ2-7 | TRBD1 | NA | TRBV29-1 | SVRGLSTGGDDEQY